These T cell receptor beta chains were read from a single sample in a study of T cell repertoires in cytomegalovirus infection. TCRdb re-called the reads through MiXCR, storing one row per CDR3 protein. This table has fewer than 1,000,000 distinct CDR3 sequences, around 31% appearing once. Antigen specificity for these receptors is unknown. The sequenced sample was cultured CD8+ T cells from PBMCs, obtained from culture after CMV antigen stimulation. The receptor source for this set is a human donor in good health (CMV status not recorded). Some clones in this sample may be carry-over from other donors' samples. Each CDR3 is given with its conserved first and last residue. A D gene is named only where the DNA matches it firmly. The size field is filled for only some rows; it gives once, few, many or a size class.

d_call	v_call	clone_size	cdr3_length	j_call	cdr3_aa	cdr3_nt
-	TRBV20-1	-	13	TRBJ1-2	CSAPRTENYGYTF	TGCAGTGCTCCAAGGACCGAAAACTATGGCTACACCTTC
-	TRBV4-1	-	14	TRBJ2-7	CANSPSSLFYEQYF	TGCGCCAACAGCCCCTCTAGCCTCTTCTACGAGCAGTACTTC
TRBD1	TRBV12-3/TRBV12-4	few	12	TRBJ1-4	CASSHGQGKLFF	TGTGCCAGCAGTCACGGACAGGGGAAACTGTTTTTT
TRBD1	TRBV19	-	19	TRBJ2-1	CASSDIGQGEFASGNEQFF	TGTGCCAGTAGCGATATCGGACAGGGGGAATTTGCCTCCGGGAATGAGCAGTTCTTC
TRBD1	TRBV15	-	15	TRBJ1-6	CATSGDRGAGSPLHF	TGTGCCACCAGCGGGGACAGGGGCGCCGGTTCACCCCTCCACTTT
-	TRBV7-6	-	16	TRBJ2-1	CASTPPPDGAYNEQFF	TGTGCCAGCACCCCTCCCCCGGACGGAGCCTACAATGAGCAGTTCTTC
-	TRBV5-5	-	15	TRBJ2-2	CASSLEDERAGELFF	TGTGCCAGCAGCTTGGAGGATGAGAGAGCCGGGGAGCTGTTTTTT
-	TRBV7-9	-	17	TRBJ1-2	CASSPSRPLPGNYGYTF	TGTGCCAGCAGCCCTAGTCGCCCCCTCCCGGGGAACTATGGCTACACCTTC
TRBD2	TRBV6-2/TRBV6-3	-	15	TRBJ2-7	CASTLPTGGSYEQYF	TGTGCCAGCACCCTACCAACGGGGGGCTCCTACGAGCAGTACTTC
-	TRBV4-1	-	13	TRBJ1-2	CASSQEDNYGYTF	TGCGCCAGCAGCCAGGAGGATAACTATGGCTACACCTTC
TRBD1	TRBV6-5	-	15	TRBJ2-2	CASSKWTGDSGELFF	TGTGCCAGCAGCAAGTGGACAGGGGATAGCGGGGAGCTGTTTTTT
-	TRBV20-1	-	16	TRBJ1-5	CSARDRGVGSNQPQHF	TGCAGTGCTAGAGATCGGGGGGTTGGTTCCAATCAGCCCCAGCATTTT
-	TRBV19	-	17	TRBJ1-6	CASSMGGKSSYNSPLHF	TGTGCCAGTAGTATGGGGGGAAAGAGCTCCTATAATTCACCCCTCCACTTT
-	TRBV19	many	15	TRBJ2-1	CASSPYLGLYNEQFF	TGTGCCAGTAGTCCTTATTTGGGGTTGTACAATGAGCAGTTCTTC
TRBD1	TRBV7-9	-	14	TRBJ1-2	CVSSKGAGIHGYTF	TGTGTCAGCAGCAAGGGGGCAGGGATCCATGGCTACACCTTC
-	TRBV4-1	-	17	TRBJ2-7	CASSQILTDTATYEQYF	TGCGCCAGCAGCCAAATTCTCACGGACACCGCAACCTACGAGCAGTACTTC
-	TRBV7-8	-	13	TRBJ2-7	CASSLGGLYEQYF	TGTGCCAGCAGCTTAGGGGGTCTGTACGAGCAGTACTTC
TRBD1	TRBV14	-	12	TRBJ1-4	CASSDHRGELFF	TGTGCCAGCAGCGACCACAGGGGGGAACTGTTTTTT
TRBD2	TRBV11-2	-	16	TRBJ2-1	CASSLDPAGGPDEQFF	TGTGCCAGCAGCTTAGATCCGGCGGGGGGGCCTGATGAGCAGTTCTTC
-	TRBV7-9	many	13	TRBJ2-7	CASSLGVAYEQYF	TGTGCCAGCAGCTTAGGGGTAGCCTACGAGCAGTACTTC
TRBD1	TRBV7-8	many	17	TRBJ2-2	CASSLGRSGGRTGELFF	TGTGCCAGCAGCTTAGGGAGATCAGGGGGAAGGACCGGGGAGCTGTTTTTT
TRBD1	TRBV7-9	-	16	TRBJ1-2	CASKDRAGQGTYGYTF	TGTGCCAGCAAGGACAGGGCGGGACAGGGGACCTATGGCTACACCTTC
TRBD2	TRBV6-6	-	16	TRBJ2-5	CASSYSLAGEQETQYF	TGTGCCAGCAGTTACTCTTTAGCGGGGGAGCAAGAGACCCAGTACTTC
-	TRBV7-9	few	11	TRBJ1-1	CAIERGWVAFF	TGTGCCATCGAAAGGGGGTGGGTAGCTTTCTTT
-	TRBV6-2/TRBV6-3	few	13	TRBJ1-2	CASSYSGLNGYTF	TGTGCCAGCAGTTACTCGGGCCTGAATGGCTACACCTTC
TRBD1	TRBV11-3	-	15	TRBJ1-4	CASSLGQGVLEKLFF	TGTGCCAGCAGCTTAGGGCAGGGGGTTTTAGAAAAACTGTTTTTT
-	TRBV7-9	few	16	TRBJ2-3	CASSPLWSSNTDTQYF	TGTGCCAGCAGCCCATTGTGGTCATCTAACACAGATACGCAGTATTTT
TRBD1	TRBV23-1	few	16	TRBJ2-2	CASSQDPQGVTGELFF	TGCGCCAGCAGTCAAGATCCCCAGGGGGTTACCGGGGAGCTGTTTTTT
-	TRBV7-6	few	14	TRBJ2-1	CASSSRVGINEQFF	TGTGCCAGCAGCTCCCGTGTGGGGATTAATGAGCAGTTCTTC
-	TRBV6-5	many	14	TRBJ2-7	CASRRTGLGGEQYF	TGTGCCAGCAGGCGTACAGGGTTGGGGGGCGAGCAGTACTTC
TRBD1	TRBV7-9	many	15	TRBJ2-5	CASSLPRTGLETQYF	TGTGCCAGCAGTTTACCCAGGACAGGGTTGGAGACCCAGTACTTC
TRBD1	TRBV7-6	few	17	TRBJ1-2	CASSHNLQGALNYGYTF	TGTGCCAGCAGCCATAATTTACAGGGGGCCCTTAACTATGGCTACACCTTC
-	TRBV6-1	few	12	TRBJ2-7	CACLRSSYEQYF	TGTGCCTGCCTTCGTTCCTCCTACGAGCAGTACTTC
-	TRBV4-1	few	15	TRBJ2-1	CASSQGMSSYNEQFF	TGCGCCAGCAGCCAGGGGATGAGCTCCTACAATGAGCAGTTCTTC
-	TRBV7-2	many	15	TRBJ1-2	CASSSLSQGIYGYTF	TGTGCCAGCAGCTCCCTCTCTCAGGGGATCTATGGCTACACCTTC
TRBD2	TRBV6-2/TRBV6-3	-	12	TRBJ2-1	CASRGLVGEQFF	TGTGCCAGCCGCGGACTAGTGGGTGAGCAGTTCTTC
-	TRBV7-2	-	14	TRBJ2-3	CANSLEGPPDTQYF	TGTGCCAACAGCTTAGAAGGGCCGCCGGATACGCAGTATTTT
TRBD2	TRBV6-5	few	16	TRBJ2-3	CASSYSDGGYSDTQYF	TGTGCCAGCAGTTACTCGGACGGGGGGTATTCAGATACGCAGTATTTT
TRBD1	TRBV10-3	once	18	TRBJ1-1	CAIRKDRGQGEMNTEAFF	TGTGCCATCAGGAAGGACAGGGGGCAGGGGGAAATGAACACTGAAGCTTTCTTT